The clone carrying this T cell receptor (beta chain) was picked up many times. TCRdb reprocessed the RT-PCR reads via MiXCR and lists one record per CDR3 protein. This table has about 700,000 distinct CDR3 sequences, approximately 15% appearing once. In germline, CDR1 is SGHVS, CDR2 FQNEAQ. Trimming at V came to 5 bases and at J to 2 bases, leaving 6 bases not matched to a gene. The CDR3 is 14 residues long. The sequence was collected from a female donor in good health, serving as a healthy control. Sequencing was carried out using memory CD4+ T cells from blood. The chain recombines TRBV7-8 with TRBJ2-7, with 7 bases aligning to TRBD1. This CDR3 is CASSQTGQTYEQYF. Here the CDR3 DNA reads TGTGCCAGCAGCCAGACAGGGCAAACCTACGAGCAGTACTTC.